The 14 T cell receptor beta chains listed next were all sequenced from one sample in a study of T cell responses to AZD1222 COVID-19 vaccine. The protocol was immunoSEQ multiplex PCR, while the TCRdb copy is restricted to in-frame clones and leaves out a portion. The top ten hold about 3% of the sample, which has about 170,000 clones, more than 80% seen once. The source was peripheral blood, collected on day 0 of AZD1222 vaccination. These receptors were taken from an adult in good health.

The chain carries TRBV3-1 (or the pseudogene TRBV3-2) and TRBJ2-3; the D gene could be TRBD1 or TRBD2 (5 bases each). The CDR3 is 14 residues long. Germline loops: CDR1 LGHDT, CDR2 YNNKEL (reference sequence). The V end lost 3 bases, the J end lost 3 bases, and 10 bases lay between the germline ends. CDR3 protein: CASSQKGETDTQYF. In DNA form, the CDR3 reads TGTGCCAGCAGCCAGAAAGGGGAGACAGATACGCAGTATTTT.

The chain couples TRBV7-8 to TRBJ2-1; perhaps TRBD1 as D (7 bases). Trimming shortened V by 4 bases and J by 1 base, and 14 bases separated the two germline ends. Germline V gene sequence: CDR1 SGHVS, CDR2 FQNEAQ. CDR3 length: 16 amino acids. The CDR3, as DNA: TGTGCCAGCAGCTCCCCCGCAGGGGGGTCCTACAATGAGCAGTTCTTC. Translating it yields CASSSPAGGSYNEQFF.

The rearrangement links TRBV19 to TRBJ1-5; 7 bases are a match to TRBD1. The CDR3 sequence is 16 residues long. V dropped 7 bases and J dropped 0; count of bases not matched to a gene: 9. The germline V gene has CDR1 LNHDA and CDR2 SQIVND (reference sequence). CDR3 protein: CASKSGTALSNQPQHF. The CDR3 coding sequence is TGTGCCAGTAAGTCGGGGACAGCCCTTAGCAATCAGCCCCAGCATTTT.

The chain couples TRBV29-1 to TRBJ2-1; perhaps TRBD2 as D (6 bases). The CDR3 is made up of 12 amino acids. Germline CDR1 reads SQVTM; CDR2 reads ANQGSEA. The V end was cut by 1 base, the J end by 6 bases, with 7 bases between. As DNA, the CDR3 is TGCAGCGTTGAAGGGACTACCAATGAGCAGTTCTTC. Translation gives CSVEGTTNEQFF.

The chain couples TRBV30 to TRBJ1-1; D unclear. The CDR3 extends over 13 amino acids. The V gene's germline CDR1 is GTSNPN and CDR2 SVGIG (reference sequence). Trimming took off 0 bases at V and 9 bases at J, with 14 bases between the two ends. DNA of the CDR3: TGTGCCTGGAGTGTAATCTCGGCGGAGAAAGCTTTCTTT. Its translation: CAWSVISAEKAFF.

This sequence joins TRBV18 and TRBJ2-7, with D perhaps TRBD1 or TRBD2 (5 bases each). CDR1 is KGHSH and CDR2 is LQKENI in the germline V gene. The CDR3 extends over 15 amino acids. V shed 2 bases and J shed 0 bases, with 11 bases lying between them. The CDR3 is CASSPRGRPSYEQYF. The CDR3 DNA is TGTGCCAGCTCACCAAGGGGACGTCCCTCCTACGAGCAGTACTTC.

The CDR3 reads CASSYGGPLSGNTIYF. The CDR3 coding sequence is TGTGCCAGCAGTTACGGGGGACCACTCTCTGGAAACACCATATATTTT. This rearrangement joins TRBV6-5 to TRBJ1-3; D is perhaps TRBD1 (5 bases). From germline, CDR1 is MNHEY and CDR2 SVGAGI. Trimming took off 2 bases at V and 0 bases at J, with 11 bases between the two ends. The CDR3 has 16 residues.

This clone is a singleton in its sample. The chain is built from TRBV7-9 and TRBJ1-2, with D possibly matching TRBD1 (5 bases). The germline V and J ends were trimmed by 6 bases and 2 bases, with 28 bases remaining between them. Germline values: CDR1 SEHNR, CDR2 FQNEAQ (reference sequence). The CDR3 loop spans 19 amino acids. This CDR3 is CASSFNLGLTGGLNYGYTF. DNA of the CDR3: TGTGCCAGCAGTTTTAACCTGGGACTCACCGGGGGATTAAACTATGGCTACACCTTC.

This chain uses TRBV10-3 with TRBJ1-2, with no clear D. The germline V and J ends were trimmed by 8 bases and 3 bases, with 13 bases remaining between them. The germline V gene encodes CDR1 ENHRY and CDR2 SYGVKD. The CDR3 loop spans 13 amino acids. The CDR3 bases are TGTGCCATCTCGGAGGGATTGGACTATGGCTACACCTTC. Its translation: CAISEGLDYGYTF.

The chain is built from TRBV4-1 and TRBJ2-5; D is perhaps TRBD1 (5 bases). V dropped 0 bases and J dropped 5 bases, with 13 bases sitting between them. Germline CDR1 reads MGHRA; CDR2 reads YSYEKL. This CDR3 is built from 15 residues. CDR3 DNA sequence: TGCGCCAGCAGCCAAGACCCACAGGCTGGGGAGACCCAGTACTTC. This gives the protein CASSQDPQAGETQYF.

V and J are TRBV4-2 and TRBJ1-6; D unclear. The CDR3 is 19 residues long. From germline, CDR1 is LGHNA and CDR2 YNFKEQ. The V end lost 0 bases, the J end lost 0 bases, and 15 bases lay between the germline ends. The CDR3 nucleotides read TGTGCCAGCAGCCAAGATGCACCTAGCCTGAGCTCCTATAATTCACCCCTCCACTTT. It yields the protein CASSQDAPSLSSYNSPLHF.

The chain recombines TRBV19 with TRBJ1-2, with 10 bases that match TRBD1. Germline CDR1 and CDR2: LNHDA and SQIVND (reference sequence). The CDR3 spans 13 residues. With 5 bases clipped from V and 6 bases from J, the junction kept 3 bases outside the gene matches. The CDR3 nucleotides read TGTGCCAGTAGTGGGACAGGGGACGATGGCTACACCTTC. Protein sequence: CASSGTGDDGYTF.

The chain recombines TRBV29-1 with TRBJ1-1; TRBD1 matches 10 bases. This CDR3 is built from 13 residues. The V gene's germline CDR1 is SQVTM and CDR2 ANQGSEA. The V gene end was trimmed by 6 bases and the J gene end by 5 bases; junction bases not matched to a gene: 6. CDR3 sequence (DNA): TGCAGCGTCGGGACAGGGGCAAGTACTGAAGCTTTCTTT. Translated: CSVGTGASTEAFF.

This chain connects TRBV18 to TRBJ2-3, with D maybe TRBD2 (5 bases). CDR1 and CDR2 from the germline V gene are KGHSH and LQKENI. V lost 1 base and J 3 bases, leaving 8 bases between the germline ends. This CDR3 spans 14 amino acids. CDR3 coding DNA: TGTGCCAGCTCACCACGGGCGGGTACAGATACGCAGTATTTT. Translated: CASSPRAGTDTQYF.